The entry that follows covers one T cell receptor beta chain sequence. The protocol was immunoSEQ multiplex PCR, while the TCRdb copy is restricted to in-frame clones and leaves out a portion. The data hold approximately 120,000 clones, with about 81% observed a single time. These data come from a study of blood T cell repertoires in COVID-19. The overall study: Sources were T cells, B-cell-depleted T cells, or PBMCs; the material itself was cDNA or gDNA.

The length of the CDR3 is 16 residues. Trimming cost V 1 base and J 5 bases, with 14 bases left between them. Germline loops: CDR1 MNHEY, CDR2 SMNVEV (reference sequence). The chain joins TRBV27 to TRBJ1-4; D ambiguous. The clonotype was recovered from a woman in her fifties or sixties with acute or convalescent COVID-19. Specimen: peripheral blood. The CDR3 spells CASSLYSGRGNEKLFF. CDR3 in DNA: TGTGCCAGCAGTTTATATTCCGGTCGCGGGAATGAAAAACTGTTTTTT.